These T cell receptor beta chains were read from a single sample in a study of regulatory T cells in long-lasting Graves disease. TCRdb ran MiXCR on the multiplex PCR reads and lists one entry per CDR3 protein. Of 300,000 to 400,000 distinct CDR3 sequences in the sample, about 14% are singletons; the top ten hold roughly 20%. The specimen comprised peripheral blood mononuclear cells (PBMCs), sampled at new diagnosis, from a patient treated with antithyroid drugs. These receptors were obtained from a female donor with Graves disease. The CDR3 runs from the conserved cysteine through the conserved F or W. Each record gives: D gene, V gene, J gene, clone size, CDR3 protein, CDR3 DNA. The D gene is left open where the match is weak. Size values are once, few and many counts, or a class for expanded clones, and some rows have none.

d_call: .; v_call: TRBV6-2/TRBV6-3; j_call: TRBJ2-7; clone_size: many; cdr3_aa: CASSTPGGAGSYEQYF; cdr3_nt: TGTGCCAGCAGTACCCCCGGAGGGGCGGGATCCTACGAGCAGTACTTC
d_call: TRBD2; v_call: TRBV27; j_call: TRBJ2-3; clone_size: many; cdr3_aa: CASSFRLATDTQYF; cdr3_nt: TGTGCCAGCAGTTTTAGACTAGCTACAGATACGCAGTATTTT
d_call: .; v_call: TRBV30; j_call: TRBJ1-3; clone_size: few; cdr3_aa: CAWSVLYGNTIYF; cdr3_nt: TGTGCCTGGAGTGTACTCTATGGAAACACCATATATTTT
d_call: .; v_call: TRBV4-3; j_call: TRBJ1-1; clone_size: many; cdr3_aa: CASSQYRPNTEAFF; cdr3_nt: TGCGCCAGCAGCCAATATAGACCGAACACTGAAGCTTTCTTT
d_call: .; v_call: TRBV13; j_call: TRBJ1-1; clone_size: many; cdr3_aa: CASSVTGLAFF; cdr3_nt: TGTGCCAGCAGCGTAACAGGGCTAGCTTTCTTT
d_call: .; v_call: TRBV4-1; j_call: TRBJ1-4; clone_size: many; cdr3_aa: CASSHTLEATNEKLFF; cdr3_nt: TGCGCCAGCAGCCACACCTTGGAGGCAACTAATGAAAAACTGTTTTTT
d_call: .; v_call: TRBV10-3; j_call: TRBJ1-1; clone_size: many; cdr3_aa: CAIKDPQFMNTEAFF; cdr3_nt: TGTGCCATCAAAGACCCACAGTTCATGAACACTGAAGCTTTCTTT
d_call: .; v_call: TRBV11-2; j_call: TRBJ2-5; clone_size: many; cdr3_aa: CASSQGPAGETQYF; cdr3_nt: TGTGCCAGCAGCCAGGGTCCGGCGGGGGAGACCCAGTACTTC
d_call: .; v_call: TRBV6-1; j_call: TRBJ1-1; clone_size: many; cdr3_aa: CASSEARGNEAFF; cdr3_nt: TGTGCCAGCAGTGAAGCGCGGGGGAATGAAGCTTTCTTT
d_call: TRBD2; v_call: TRBV7-9; j_call: TRBJ2-7; clone_size: many; cdr3_aa: CASSLWTGTSSHEQYF; cdr3_nt: TGTGCCAGCAGCTTATGGACCGGGACTAGTTCCCACGAGCAGTACTTC
d_call: .; v_call: TRBV6-1; j_call: TRBJ1-4; clone_size: .; cdr3_aa: CASRSPGTEKLFF; cdr3_nt: TGTGCCAGCAGATCACCCGGGACAGAAAAACTGTTTTTT